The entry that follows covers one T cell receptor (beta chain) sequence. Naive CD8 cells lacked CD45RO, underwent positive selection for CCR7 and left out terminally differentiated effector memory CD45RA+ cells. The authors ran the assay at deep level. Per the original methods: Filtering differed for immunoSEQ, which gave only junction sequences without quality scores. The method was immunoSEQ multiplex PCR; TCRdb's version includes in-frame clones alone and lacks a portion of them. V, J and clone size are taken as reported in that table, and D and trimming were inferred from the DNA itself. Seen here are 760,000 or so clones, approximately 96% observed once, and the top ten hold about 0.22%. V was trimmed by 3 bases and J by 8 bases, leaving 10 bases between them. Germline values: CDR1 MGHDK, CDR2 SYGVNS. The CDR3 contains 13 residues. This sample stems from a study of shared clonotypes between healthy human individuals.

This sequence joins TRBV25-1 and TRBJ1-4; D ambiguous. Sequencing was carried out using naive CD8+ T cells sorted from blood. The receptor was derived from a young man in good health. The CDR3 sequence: CASSDYEWEKLFF. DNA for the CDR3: TGTGCCAGCAGTGATTATGAGTGGGAAAAACTGTTTTTT.